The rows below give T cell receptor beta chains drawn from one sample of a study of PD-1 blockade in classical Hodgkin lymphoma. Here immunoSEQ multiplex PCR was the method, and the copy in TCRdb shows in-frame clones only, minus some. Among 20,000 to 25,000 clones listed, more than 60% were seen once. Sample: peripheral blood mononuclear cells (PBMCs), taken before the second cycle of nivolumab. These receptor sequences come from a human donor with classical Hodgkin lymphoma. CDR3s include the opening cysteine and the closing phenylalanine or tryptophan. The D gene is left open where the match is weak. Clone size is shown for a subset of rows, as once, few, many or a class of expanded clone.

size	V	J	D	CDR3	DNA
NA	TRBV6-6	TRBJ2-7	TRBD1	CASSYGDRVYEQYF	TGTGCCAGCAGTTACGGGGACAGGGTCTACGAGCAGTACTTC
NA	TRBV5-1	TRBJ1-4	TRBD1	CASSLARQGVLANEKLFF	TGCGCCAGCAGCTTGGCGCGACAGGGCGTACTCGCTAATGAAAAACTGTTTTTT
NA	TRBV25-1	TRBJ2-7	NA	CASSGGTGPYEQYF	TGTGCCAGCAGTGGGGGGACCGGGCCTTACGAGCAGTACTTC
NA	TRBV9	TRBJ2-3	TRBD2	CASSVEGSWLAGTSSTDTQYF	TGTGCCAGCAGCGTAGAGGGGTCTTGGCTAGCGGGCACCTCTAGCACAGATACGCAGTATTTT
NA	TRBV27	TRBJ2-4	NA	CASGGGGRFPNIQYF	TGTGCCAGCGGGGGGGGCGGAAGATTCCCAAACATTCAGTACTTC
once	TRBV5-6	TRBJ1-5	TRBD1	CASSHRGQGQPQHF	TGTGCCAGCAGCCACAGGGGGCAGGGTCAGCCCCAGCATTTT
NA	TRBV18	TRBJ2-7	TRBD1	CASSRDRVYEQYF	TGTGCCAGCTCTCGGGACAGAGTTTACGAGCAGTACTTC
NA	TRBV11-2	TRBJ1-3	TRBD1	CASSRDSNTIYF	TGTGCCAGCAGCAGGGACAGTAACACCATATATTTT
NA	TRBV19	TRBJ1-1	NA	CASRDQGAEAFF	TGTGCCAGTCGGGACCAGGGCGCTGAAGCTTTCTTT
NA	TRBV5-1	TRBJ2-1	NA	CASSFSGEEQFF	TGCGCCAGCAGCTTTAGCGGTGAGGAGCAGTTCTTC
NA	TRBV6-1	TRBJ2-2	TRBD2	CASRLAGLTGELFF	TGTGCCAGCAGACTAGCGGGACTTACCGGGGAGCTGTTTTTT
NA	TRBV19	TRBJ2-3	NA	CASSIDGETRTQYF	TGTGCCAGTAGTATAGATGGTGAAACGAGGACGCAGTATTTT
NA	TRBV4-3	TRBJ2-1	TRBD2	CASSQTSGVPGNEQFF	TGCGCCAGCAGCCAGACTAGCGGGGTGCCCGGGAATGAGCAGTTCTTC
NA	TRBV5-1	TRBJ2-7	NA	CASSLRHSDSYEQYF	TGCGCCAGCAGCTTGAGGCACAGCGACTCCTACGAGCAGTACTTC
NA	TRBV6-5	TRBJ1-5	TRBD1	CASSEQGKGQPQHF	TGTGCCAGCAGTGAACAGGGGAAGGGGCAGCCCCAGCATTTT
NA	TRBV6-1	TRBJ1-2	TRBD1	CASSVETGNYGYTF	TGTGCCAGCAGTGTAGAGACAGGGAACTATGGCTACACCTTC
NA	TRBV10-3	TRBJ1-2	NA	CAISEEPDYGYTF	TGTGCCATCAGTGAGGAACCGGACTATGGCTACACCTTC
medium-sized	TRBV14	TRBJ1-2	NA	CASSASTIYDSTF	TGTGCCAGCAGCGCTTCCACGATATATGACTCCACCTTC
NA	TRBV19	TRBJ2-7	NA	CASSIMAGRNYEQYF	TGTGCCAGTAGTATAATGGCAGGGCGTAACTACGAGCAGTACTTC
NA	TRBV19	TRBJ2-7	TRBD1	CASSIEPQGAQYF	TGTGCCAGTAGTATAGAACCTCAGGGGGCGCAGTACTTC
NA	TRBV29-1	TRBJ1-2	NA	CSVWTNTNYGYTF	TGCAGCGTATGGACAAACACTAACTATGGCTACACCTTC
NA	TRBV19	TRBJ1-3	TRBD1	CASSPRQGTGNTIYF	TGTGCCAGTAGTCCTAGACAGGGGACGGGAAACACCATATATTTT
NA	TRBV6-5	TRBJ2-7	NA	CASSPGRSSLYEQYF	TGTGCCAGCAGCCCTGGACGGTCTTCACTCTACGAGCAGTACTTC
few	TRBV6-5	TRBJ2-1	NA	CASSYRRNNEQFF	TGTGCCAGCAGTTACCGCCGAAACAATGAGCAGTTCTTC
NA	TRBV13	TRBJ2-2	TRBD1	CASSRGQGARELFF	TGTGCCAGCAGCAGGGGACAGGGGGCCAGGGAGCTGTTTTTT
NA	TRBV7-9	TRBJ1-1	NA	CASSLGTNTEAFF	TGTGCCAGCAGCTTGGGGACGAACACTGAAGCTTTCTTT
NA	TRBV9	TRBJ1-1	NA	CASSGGSRVVRGNTEAFF	TGTGCCAGCAGCGGAGGGTCCCGGGTGGTGAGGGGGAACACTGAAGCTTTCTTT
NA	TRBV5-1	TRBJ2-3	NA	CASSLGASADTQYF	TGCGCCAGCAGCTTGGGAGCTAGCGCAGATACGCAGTATTTT
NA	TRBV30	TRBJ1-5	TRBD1	CAWSFGSGTGNQPQHF	TGTGCCTGGTCTTTTGGGTCCGGGACAGGCAATCAGCCCCAGCATTTT
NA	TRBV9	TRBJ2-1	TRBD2	CASSPLAGLGNEQFF	TGTGCCAGCAGCCCTCTAGCGGGGCTTGGTAATGAGCAGTTCTTC
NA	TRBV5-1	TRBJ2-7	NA	CASSLEVSSLEQYF	TGCGCCAGCAGCTTGGAAGTGAGTTCGCTCGAGCAGTACTTC
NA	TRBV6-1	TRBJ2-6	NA	CASSETESGANVLTF	TGTGCCAGCAGTGAAACAGAATCTGGGGCCAACGTCCTGACTTTC
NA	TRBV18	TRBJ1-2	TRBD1	CASSPPGRGHYGYTF	TGTGCCAGCTCACCACCAGGGAGGGGGCACTATGGCTACACCTTC
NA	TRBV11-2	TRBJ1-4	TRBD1	CASSDGQGAWEKLFF	TGTGCCAGCAGCGACGGACAGGGGGCATGGGAAAAACTGTTTTTT
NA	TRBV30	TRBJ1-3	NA	CAWTRRGNTIYF	TGTGCCTGGACGCGACGGGGAAACACCATATATTTT
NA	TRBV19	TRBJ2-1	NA	CASSTRGTGAQFF	TGTGCCAGTAGCACCAGGGGGACGGGAGCCCAGTTCTTC
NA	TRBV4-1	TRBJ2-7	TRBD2	CASSQIITSGGNYEQYF	TGCGCCAGCAGCCAAATTATTACTAGCGGGGGTAACTACGAGCAGTACTTC
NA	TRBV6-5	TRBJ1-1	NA	CASSYSVDQTEAFF	TGTGCCAGCAGTTACTCGGTGGATCAGACTGAAGCTTTCTTT
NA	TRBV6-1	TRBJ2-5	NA	CASSEAVWAETQYF	TGTGCCAGCAGTGAAGCGGTCTGGGCGGAGACCCAGTACTTC
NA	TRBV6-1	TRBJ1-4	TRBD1	CASSDQSGTGGWKLFF	TGTGCCAGCAGTGATCAGTCCGGGACAGGAGGGTGGAAACTGTTTTTT
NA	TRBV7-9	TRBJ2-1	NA	CASSPRGVHEQFF	TGTGCCAGCAGCCCCAGGGGGGTCCATGAGCAGTTCTTC
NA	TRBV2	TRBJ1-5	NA	CASSERGVAQPQHF	TGTGCCAGCAGTGAGAGGGGTGTTGCTCAGCCCCAGCATTTT
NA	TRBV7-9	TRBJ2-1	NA	CASSFYRDRAYNEQFF	TGTGCCAGCAGCTTCTACCGGGACCGAGCCTACAATGAGCAGTTCTTC
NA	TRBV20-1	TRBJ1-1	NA	CSARKGEAFF	TGCAGTGCTAGAAAGGGGGAGGCTTTCTTT
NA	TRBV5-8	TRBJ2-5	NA	CASSLVDKGETQYF	TGTGCCAGCAGCTTGGTGGACAAGGGGGAGACCCAGTACTTC